Following are 9 T cell receptor beta chains from one sample sequenced in a study of regulatory T cells in long-lasting Graves disease. The time point is: persistent/refractory GD, antithyroid drugs over 5 years with positive TRAb. PBMC RNA was the source of the TCR library. Investigators prepared the TCR beta libraries by applying iRepertoire HTBI primers and Arm-PCR of CDR3 regions. TCRdb re-called the multiplex PCR reads through MiXCR, storing one row per CDR3 protein. Here the sample spans about 470,000 distinct CDR3 sequences, less than 25% being singletons. The sample consisted of peripheral blood mononuclear cells (PBMCs), taken when the disease was refractory, from a patient treated with antithyroid drugs. These receptors were obtained from a female donor with Graves disease.

This chain joins TRBV12-3 or TRBV12-4 and TRBJ2-5; TRBD1 might be the D (7 bases). The CDR3 length is 13 residues. Deletions cut 4 bases from V and 9 bases from J, with 15 bases between. The CDR3 DNA follows: TGTGCCAGCAGTTCTACAGGGGAGGAGGCCCAGTACTTC. It yields the protein CASSSTGEEAQYF.

In its sample, this clonotype was seen once. J is TRBJ2-1 and V is TRBV6-5; D uncertain. CDR3 length equals 14 residues. Germline V gene data show CDR1 as MNHEY and CDR2 as SVGAGI. V lost 0 bases, J lost 4 bases, and 7 bases lay in between. In DNA, the CDR3 is TGTGCCAGCAGTTACTCCAGAACGTACAATGAGCAGTTCTTC. Its protein product is CASSYSRTYNEQFF.

This clonotype was counted ten times or more. The chain is built from TRBV6-2 or TRBV6-3 and TRBJ1-4; D might be TRBD1 (5 bases). Germline CDR1 reads MNHEY; CDR2 reads SVGEGT. The CDR3 has 16 residues. V lost 2 bases, J lost 8 bases, and 18 bases lay in between. The CDR3 DNA is TGTGCCAGCAGTTACCTAGGAGCCCAGGGTGACGAAAAACTGTTTTTT. This encodes CASSYLGAQGDEKLFF.

This clonotype showed up many times. The chain uses TRBV6-8 and TRBJ2-7, with 9 bases identical to TRBD2. This CDR3 has 16 residues. V dropped 0 bases and J dropped 1; count of bases not matched to a gene: 4. Germline assignment: CDR1 MNHGY and CDR2 SAAAGT. The CDR3 nucleotides are TGTGCCAGCAGTTACTCGATTAGCGGGAGATCCTACGAGCAGTACTTC. Residues: CASSYSISGRSYEQYF.

In its sample, this clonotype was seen many times. The V and J genes are TRBV6-5 and TRBJ1-1; 10 bases are a match to TRBD1. CDR1 MNHEY and CDR2 SVGAGI come from the germline V gene. V was clipped by 2 bases and J by 4 bases; unmatched bases: 16. The CDR3 length is 19 residues. In DNA form, the CDR3 reads TGTGCCAGCAGTTACCAAATGACAGGGGGCTTGTGGAGTGGCACTGAAGCTTTCTTT. Translation: CASSYQMTGGLWSGTEAFF.

The V and J genes are TRBV5-4 and TRBJ1-2; unclear D gene. Trimming took off 0 bases at V and 5 bases at J, with 14 bases between the two ends. The CDR3 has 15 residues. Looked up from germline, CDR1 is SGHNT and CDR2 is YYREEE (reference sequence). CDR3 coding DNA: TGTGCCAGCAGCTTGGCTGCATCGGTAGAATATGGCTACACCTTC. Residues: CASSLAASVEYGYTF.

This clonotype was observed many times. The J gene is TRBJ1-2, the V gene TRBV9, with D maybe TRBD1 (6 bases). This CDR3 comprises 17 residues. Trimming stripped 0 bases from V and 4 bases from J, with 19 bases between. Germline assignment: CDR1 SGDLS and CDR2 YYNGEE. This CDR3 reads CASSVATWTAGAYGYTF. The CDR3 DNA reads TGTGCCAGCAGCGTAGCTACCTGGACGGCGGGGGCCTATGGCTACACCTTC.

This clonotype was seen at least ten times. The V and J genes are TRBV3-1 and TRBJ1-2, with 8 bases aligning to TRBD1. The length of the CDR3 is 14 residues. CDR1 and CDR2 (germline): LGHDT, YNNKEL (reference sequence). V lost 0 bases to trimming and J lost 6 bases; unmatched junction nucleotides: 3. The CDR3 spells CASSQEGQGDGYTF. The CDR3 DNA is TGTGCCAGCAGCCAAGAAGGACAGGGAGATGGCTACACCTTC.

This clonotype was observed many times. This sequence joins TRBV15 and TRBJ1-6; D uncertain. The ends were cut back, 1 base at V and 9 bases at J, with 7 bases in the middle. The germline gives CDR1 LNHNV, CDR2 YYDKDF (reference sequence). This CDR3 has 13 residues. In DNA form, the CDR3 reads TGTGCCACCAGCAGAGCTATAAGTTCACCCCTCCACTTT. Protein product: CATSRAISSPLHF.